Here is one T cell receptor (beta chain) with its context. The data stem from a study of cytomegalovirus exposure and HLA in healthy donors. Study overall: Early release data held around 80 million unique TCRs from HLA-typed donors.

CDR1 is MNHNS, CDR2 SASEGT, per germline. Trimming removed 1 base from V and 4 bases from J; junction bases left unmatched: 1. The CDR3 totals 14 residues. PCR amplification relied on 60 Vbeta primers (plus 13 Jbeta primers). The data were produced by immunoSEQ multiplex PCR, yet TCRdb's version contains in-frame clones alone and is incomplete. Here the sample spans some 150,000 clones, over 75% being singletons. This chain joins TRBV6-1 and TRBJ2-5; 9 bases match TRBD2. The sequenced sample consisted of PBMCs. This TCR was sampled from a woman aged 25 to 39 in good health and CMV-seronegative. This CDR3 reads CASSEGGGVETQYF. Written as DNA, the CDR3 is TGTGCCAGCAGTGAAGGCGGGGGGGTAGAGACCCAGTACTTC.